Detailed here is one T cell receptor beta chain. Its target is unknown. Only CD45RO-negative cells positively selected for CCR7 counted as naive CD8 cells, so terminally differentiated effector memory CD45RA+ cells were excluded. This sample was taken from a study of shared clonotypes between healthy human individuals. General study points: Non-shared clonotypes displayed generation probabilities falling below those of clonotypes present in all four donors. A handful of donors shared 4.5% to 6.5% of their naive CD4 clonotypes.

In the original workflow: For the immunoSEQ data, sequences were junction-only without quality scores, so filtering differed. Assay used: immunoSEQ multiplex PCR; TCRdb lists only in-frame clones, some missing. D and trimming come from the DNA, and the V and J calls and clone size come from that table. The sample includes roughly 1,800,000 clones, around 96% of them seen just once. Deletions cut 4 bases from V and 7 bases from J, with 10 bases between. Germline CDR1 is SEHNR and CDR2 is FQNEAQ (reference sequence). The CDR3 sequence is 12 residues long. The sequence was obtained from a young man in good health. The chain links TRBV7-9 to TRBJ1-1; TRBD1 is a possible D gene (5 bases). Input material: naive CD8+ T cells sorted from blood. The CDR3 nucleotides read TGTGCCAGCAGCTCCTGGGGGGATGAAGCTTTCTTT. It codes for CASSSWGDEAFF.